The 7 T cell receptor beta chains below come from one sample, sequenced in a study of blood T cell repertoires in COVID-19. Using immunoSEQ multiplex PCR, the repertoire was profiled, and TCRdb retains in-frame clones only, with some absent. The data show 220,000 or so clones, with under 90% seen just once and approximately 5.1% held by the top ten. Material for sequencing was peripheral blood. The receptors derive from a woman aged 55 to 70 who had recovered from COVID-19.

The rearrangement links TRBV7-2 to TRBJ1-1; D remains ambiguous. Germline CDR1 is SGHTA and CDR2 is FQGNSA. The CDR3 consists of 14 residues. Between the trimmed V and J ends, which lost 3 bases and 0 bases, there was a span of 8 bases. This CDR3 reads CASSFVGLNTEAFF. The CDR3 DNA reads as TGTGCCAGCAGCTTTGTCGGGTTGAACACTGAAGCTTTCTTT. Drawing the rest from reference TRBV7-2 and TRBJ1-1, the complete variable domain is GAGVSQSPSNKVTEKGKDVELRCDPISGHTALYWYRQSLGQGLEFLIYFQGNSAPDKSGLPSDRFSAERTGGSVSTLTIQRTQQEDSAVYLCASSFVGLNTEAFFGQGTRLTVV.

The chain has TRBV3-1 (or the pseudogene TRBV3-2) and TRBJ2-1; D may be TRBD1 (5 bases). This CDR3 has 18 residues. Germline CDR1 and CDR2: LGHDT and YNNKEL (reference sequence). Trimming took off 3 bases at V and 1 base at J, with 19 bases between the two ends. The chain's CDR3 is CASSQWVMVSGSYNEQFF. CDR3 nucleotides: TGTGCCAGCAGCCAGTGGGTTATGGTGTCAGGGTCCTACAATGAGCAGTTCTTC.

This chain connects TRBV12-3 or TRBV12-4 to TRBJ2-5; D gene unclear. Trimming pared 3 bases from V and 4 bases from J, leaving 9 bases between. The CDR3 has 13 residues. The CDR3 DNA is TGTGCCAGCAGTTTCTTATCGTCAGAGACCCAGTACTTC. Encoded protein: CASSFLSSETQYF.

This chain uses TRBV12-3 or TRBV12-4 with TRBJ2-1, with 8 bases lining up with TRBD1. The trim removed 7 bases at V and 4 bases at J, leaving 3 bases unmatched. CDR3 length: 13 amino acids. The CDR3 loop is CASTGQEYNEQFF. CDR3 DNA: TGTGCCAGCACGGGACAGGAATACAATGAGCAGTTCTTC.

This clone was seen more than once but under ten times. The rearrangement uses TRBV5-6 and TRBJ2-1; D gene unclear. Trimming cost V 6 bases and J 8 bases, with 9 bases left between them. The CDR3 consists of 11 residues. Looked up from germline, CDR1 is SGHDT and CDR2 is YYEEEE. The CDR3 region is CASTLIDEQFF. CDR3 sequence (DNA): TGTGCCAGCACCCTAATTGATGAGCAGTTCTTC.

This rearrangement joins TRBV9 to TRBJ1-2, with D uncertain. The germline V gene has CDR1 SGDLS and CDR2 YYNGEE. This CDR3 has 13 amino acids. Trimming removed 4 bases from V and 2 bases from J, with 9 bases in between. CDR3 region: CASSRRENYGYTF. CDR3 DNA sequence: TGTGCCAGCAGCCGACGGGAGAACTATGGCTACACCTTC.

The rearrangement joins TRBV20-1 to TRBJ2-3; perhaps TRBD1 as D (6 bases). Per the germline V gene, CDR1 is DFQATT and CDR2 is SNEGSKA (reference sequence). The CDR3 length is 15 residues. The V and J ends lost 3 bases and 0 bases respectively, with 13 bases between them. CDR3 sequence (DNA): TGCAGTGCTAGTGACAGGATCACTAGCACAGATACGCAGTATTTT. Translated, it gives CSASDRITSTDTQYF.